Sequencing of this TCR beta chain was carried out in a study of blood T cell repertoires in COVID-19. The overall study: Nucleic acid was either cDNA or gDNA, and it came from T cells, B-cell-depleted T cells, or PBMCs.

The CDR3 length is 15 residues. Germline V CDR1 and CDR2: SNHLY, FYNNEI. V was pared by 2 bases and J by 0 bases, with 8 bases between. Method: immunoSEQ multiplex PCR; TCRdb's copy keeps in-frame clones and lacks some. This table holds 250,000 to 300,000 clones, approximately 90% found once. The source of this sequence is an older woman with acute or convalescent COVID-19. The chain joins TRBV2 to TRBJ1-3; tentative D call: TRBD1 (6 bases). The sample taken for sequencing was peripheral blood. The CDR3 is CASSEWDTSGNTIYF. The CDR3 coding sequence is TGTGCCAGCAGTGAATGGGACACCTCTGGAAACACCATATATTTT.